The T cell receptor beta chain under discussion was sequenced for a study of OX40 agonist ivuxolimab in advanced cancers. Study-wide results and limits: The antigen specificity of the peripheral T cells (those that were expanded) was not determined.

Method: immunoSEQ multiplex PCR; TCRdb's copy keeps in-frame clones and lacks some. The sample has around 60,000 clones; 77% are singletons. As concerns this clone: What it recognizes is unknown.

Germline values: CDR1 MNHEY, CDR2 SVGAGI. This CDR3 has 13 residues. Trimming left V 3 bases short and J 1 base short, with 6 bases between. The sequence was obtained from an adult with an advanced solid tumor such as melanoma, head and neck, liver or kidney cancer. The sample consisted of CD4+ or CD8+ T cells sorted from blood, taken in a trial of the OX40 agonist ivuxolimab. The chain has TRBV6-5 and TRBJ1-1; D gene unclear. The DNA for the CDR3 is TGTGCCAGCAGTTATTTGAAGAACACTGAAGCTTTCTTT. This encodes CASSYLKNTEAFF.